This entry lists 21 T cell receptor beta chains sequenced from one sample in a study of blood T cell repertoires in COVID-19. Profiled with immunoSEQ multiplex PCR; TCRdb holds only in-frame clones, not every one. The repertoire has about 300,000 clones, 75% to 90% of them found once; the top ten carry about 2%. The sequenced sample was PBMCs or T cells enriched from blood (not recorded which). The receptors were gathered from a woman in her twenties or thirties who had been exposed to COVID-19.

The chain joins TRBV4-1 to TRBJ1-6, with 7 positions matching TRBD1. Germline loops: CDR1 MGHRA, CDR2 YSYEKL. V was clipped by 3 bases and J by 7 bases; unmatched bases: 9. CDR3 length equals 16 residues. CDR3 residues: CASSHDRERGNSPLHF. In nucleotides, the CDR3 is TGCGCCAGCAGCCACGACAGGGAAAGGGGGAATTCACCCCTCCACTTT.

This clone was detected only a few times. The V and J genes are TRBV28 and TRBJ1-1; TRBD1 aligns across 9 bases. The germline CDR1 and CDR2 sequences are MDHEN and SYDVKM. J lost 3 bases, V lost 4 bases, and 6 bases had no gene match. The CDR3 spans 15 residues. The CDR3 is CASSSWGQGDTEAFF. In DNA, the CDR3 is TGTGCCAGCAGTTCCTGGGGACAGGGAGACACTGAAGCTTTCTTT.

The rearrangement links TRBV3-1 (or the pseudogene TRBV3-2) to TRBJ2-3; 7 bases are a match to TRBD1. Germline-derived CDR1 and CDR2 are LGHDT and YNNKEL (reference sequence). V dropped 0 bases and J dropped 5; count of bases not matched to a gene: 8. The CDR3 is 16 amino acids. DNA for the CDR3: TGTGCCAGCAGCCAAGATTGGGACAGAAAGATAGATACGCAGTATTTT. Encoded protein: CASSQDWDRKIDTQYF.

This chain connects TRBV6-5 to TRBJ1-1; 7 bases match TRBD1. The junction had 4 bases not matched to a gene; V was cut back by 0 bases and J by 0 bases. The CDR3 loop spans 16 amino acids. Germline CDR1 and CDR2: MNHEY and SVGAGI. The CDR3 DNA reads TGTGCCAGCAGTTACTCCCGACAGGGTTTGAACACTGAAGCTTTCTTT. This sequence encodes CASSYSRQGLNTEAFF.

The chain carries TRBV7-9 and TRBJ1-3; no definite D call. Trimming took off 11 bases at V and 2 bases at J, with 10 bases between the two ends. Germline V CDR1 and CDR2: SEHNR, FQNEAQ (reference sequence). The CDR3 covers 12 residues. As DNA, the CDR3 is TGTGCCGTTGAGGGAGCTGGAAACACCATATATTTT. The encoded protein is CAVEGAGNTIYF.

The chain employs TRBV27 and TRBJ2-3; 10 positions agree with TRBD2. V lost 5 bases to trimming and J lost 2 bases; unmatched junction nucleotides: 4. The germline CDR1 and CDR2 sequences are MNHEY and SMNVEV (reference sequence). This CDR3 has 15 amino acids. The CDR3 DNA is TGTGCCAGCAGTCAAGGGACTAGCGTCACAGATACGCAGTATTTT. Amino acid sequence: CASSQGTSVTDTQYF.

CDR3 DNA: TGTGCCAGCAGTTTAGGGACATTCAATGGCTACACCTTC. Its protein is CASSLGTFNGYTF. The chain links TRBV12-3 or TRBV12-4 to TRBJ1-2; D may be TRBD1 (5 bases). V lost 1 base and J lost 6, with 9 bases in between. The CDR3 is 13 amino acids.

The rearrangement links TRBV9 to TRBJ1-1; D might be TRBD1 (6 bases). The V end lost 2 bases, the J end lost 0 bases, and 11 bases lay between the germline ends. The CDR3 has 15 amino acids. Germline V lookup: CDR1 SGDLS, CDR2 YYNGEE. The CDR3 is CASSVNRDMNTEAFF. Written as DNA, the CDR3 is TGTGCCAGCAGCGTGAACAGGGACATGAACACTGAAGCTTTCTTT.

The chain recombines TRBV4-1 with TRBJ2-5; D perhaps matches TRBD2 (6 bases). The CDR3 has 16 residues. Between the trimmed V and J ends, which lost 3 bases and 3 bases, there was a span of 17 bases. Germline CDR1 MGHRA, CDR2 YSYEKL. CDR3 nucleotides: TGCGCCAGCAGCCATCCTCCGGGACTCAAAAAAGAGACCCAGTACTTC. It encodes CASSHPPGLKKETQYF.

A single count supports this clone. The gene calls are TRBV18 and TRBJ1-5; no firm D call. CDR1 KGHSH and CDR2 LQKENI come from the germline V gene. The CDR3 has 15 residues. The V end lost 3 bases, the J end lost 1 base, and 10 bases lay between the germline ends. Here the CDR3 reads CASSPEQLSNQPQHF. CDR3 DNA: TGTGCCAGCTCACCGGAACAGTTAAGCAATCAGCCCCAGCATTTT.

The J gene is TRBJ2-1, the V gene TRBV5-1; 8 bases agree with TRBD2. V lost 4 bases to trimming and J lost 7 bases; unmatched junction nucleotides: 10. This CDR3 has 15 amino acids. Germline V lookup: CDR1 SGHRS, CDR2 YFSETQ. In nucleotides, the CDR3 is TGCGCCAGCAGCCCTCGAGCGGGAGTAGGGAATGAGCAGTTCTTC. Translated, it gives CASSPRAGVGNEQFF.

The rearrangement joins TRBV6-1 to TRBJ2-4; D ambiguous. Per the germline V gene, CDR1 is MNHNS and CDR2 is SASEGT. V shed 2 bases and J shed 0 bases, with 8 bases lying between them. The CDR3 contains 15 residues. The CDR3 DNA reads TGTGCCAGCAGTGAATCTCAGGTAGCCAAAAACATTCAGTACTTC. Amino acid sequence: CASSESQVAKNIQYF.

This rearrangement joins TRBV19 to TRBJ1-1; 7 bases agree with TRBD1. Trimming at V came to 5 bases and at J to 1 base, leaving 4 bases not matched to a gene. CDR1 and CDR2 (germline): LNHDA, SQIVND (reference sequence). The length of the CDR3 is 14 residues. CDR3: CASSYRTGNTEAFF. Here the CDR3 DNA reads TGTGCCAGTAGTTACAGGACAGGGAACACTGAAGCTTTCTTT.

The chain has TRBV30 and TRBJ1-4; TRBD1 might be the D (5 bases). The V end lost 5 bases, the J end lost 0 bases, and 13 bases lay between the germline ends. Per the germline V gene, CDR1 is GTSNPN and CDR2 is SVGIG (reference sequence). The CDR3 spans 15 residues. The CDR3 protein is CAWGRAGATNEKLFF. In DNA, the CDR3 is TGTGCCTGGGGGAGGGCGGGGGCAACTAATGAAAAACTGTTTTTT.

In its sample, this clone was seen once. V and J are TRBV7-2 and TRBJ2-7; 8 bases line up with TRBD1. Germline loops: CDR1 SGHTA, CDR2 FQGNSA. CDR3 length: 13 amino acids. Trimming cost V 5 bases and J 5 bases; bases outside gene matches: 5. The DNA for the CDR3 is TGTGCCAGCAGCACCACAGGGGGTAACGAGCAGTACTTC. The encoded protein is CASSTTGGNEQYF.

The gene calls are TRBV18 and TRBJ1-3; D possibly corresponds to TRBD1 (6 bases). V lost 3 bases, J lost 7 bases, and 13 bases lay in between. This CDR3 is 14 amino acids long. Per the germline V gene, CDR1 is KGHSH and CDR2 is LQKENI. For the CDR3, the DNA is TGTGCCAGCTCACCCACGTTTCAGGGGAACACCATATATTTT. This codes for CASSPTFQGNTIYF.

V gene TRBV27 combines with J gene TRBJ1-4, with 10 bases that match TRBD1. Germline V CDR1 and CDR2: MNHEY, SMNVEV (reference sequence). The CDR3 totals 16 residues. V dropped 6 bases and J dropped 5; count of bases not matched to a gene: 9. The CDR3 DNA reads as TGTGCCAGCAGCTCCGGGACAGGGGTGGGGAATGAAAAACTGTTTTTT. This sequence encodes CASSSGTGVGNEKLFF.

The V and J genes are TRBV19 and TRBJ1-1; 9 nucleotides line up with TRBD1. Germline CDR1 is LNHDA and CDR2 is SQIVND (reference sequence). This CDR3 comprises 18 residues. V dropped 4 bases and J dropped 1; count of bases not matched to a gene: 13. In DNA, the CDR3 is TGTGCCAGTAGTAGTTTCATACAGGGGGCGCGGGGGAACACTGAAGCTTTCTTT. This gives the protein CASSSFIQGARGNTEAFF.

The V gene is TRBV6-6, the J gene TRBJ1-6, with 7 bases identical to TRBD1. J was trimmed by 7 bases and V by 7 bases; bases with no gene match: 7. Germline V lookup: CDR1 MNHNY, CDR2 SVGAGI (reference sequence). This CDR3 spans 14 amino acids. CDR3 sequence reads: CASKKGQSNSPLHF. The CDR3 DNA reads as TGTGCCAGCAAAAAGGGACAGAGCAATTCACCCCTCCACTTT.

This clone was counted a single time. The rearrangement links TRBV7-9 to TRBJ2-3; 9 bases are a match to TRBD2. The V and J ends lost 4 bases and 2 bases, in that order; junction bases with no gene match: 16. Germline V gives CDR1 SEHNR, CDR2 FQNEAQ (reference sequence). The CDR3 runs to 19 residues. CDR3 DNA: TGTGCCAGCAGCTCCATAGGGACTAGCCGAACCTATTCCACAGATACGCAGTATTTT. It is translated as CASSSIGTSRTYSTDTQYF.

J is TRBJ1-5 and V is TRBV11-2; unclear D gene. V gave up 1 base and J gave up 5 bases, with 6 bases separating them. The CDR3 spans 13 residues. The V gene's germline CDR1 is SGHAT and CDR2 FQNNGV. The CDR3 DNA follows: TGTGCCAGCAGCTTAGCCCCAGATCAGCCCCAGCATTTT. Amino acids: CASSLAPDQPQHF.